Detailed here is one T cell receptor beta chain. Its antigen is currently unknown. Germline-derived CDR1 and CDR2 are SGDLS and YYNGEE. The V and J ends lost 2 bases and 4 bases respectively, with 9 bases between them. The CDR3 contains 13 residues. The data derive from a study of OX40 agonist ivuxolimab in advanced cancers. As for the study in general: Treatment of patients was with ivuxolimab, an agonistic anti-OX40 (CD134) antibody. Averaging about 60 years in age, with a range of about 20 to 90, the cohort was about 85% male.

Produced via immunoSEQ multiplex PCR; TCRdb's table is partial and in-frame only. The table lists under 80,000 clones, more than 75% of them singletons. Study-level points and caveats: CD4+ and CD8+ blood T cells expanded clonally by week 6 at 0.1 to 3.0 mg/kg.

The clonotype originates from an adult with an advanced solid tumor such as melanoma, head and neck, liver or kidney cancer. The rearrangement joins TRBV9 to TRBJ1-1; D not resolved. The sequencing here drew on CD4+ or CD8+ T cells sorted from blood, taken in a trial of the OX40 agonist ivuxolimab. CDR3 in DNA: TGTGCCAGCAGCGTTTCCGGGGTCACTGAAGCTTTCTTT. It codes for CASSVSGVTEAFF.